Listed below are T cell receptor beta chains from one sample, sequenced in a study of identical twins. From the 5' RACE reads, TCRdb called clonotypes with MiXCR, one entry per CDR3 protein. The sample consists of 1.5 million or so distinct CDR3 sequences, more than 30% of them appearing once. Specimen: cord blood. Source of these receptors: a newborn girl in good health. Each CDR3 is given with its conserved first and last residue. Fields, in order: D gene, clone size, J gene, V gene, CDR3 DNA, CDR3 protein. A D gene is named only where the DNA matches it firmly. Only part of the rows carry a size: once, few, many, or a class if the clone is expanded.

D: TRBD2
size: -
J: TRBJ2-1
V: TRBV20-1
DNA: TGCAGTGCTAGAGATAGCGGGGGAGATTACAATGAGCAGTTCTTC
CDR3: CSARDSGGDYNEQFF

D: -
size: many
J: TRBJ2-1
V: TRBV29-1
DNA: TGCAGCGTTGGCTCGCGGTCGCCCAATGAGCAGTTCTTC
CDR3: CSVGSRSPNEQFF

D: -
size: -
J: TRBJ2-5
V: TRBV20-1
DNA: TGCAGTGCTAGAGATTCGGGACTCTCTGAGACCCAGTACTTC
CDR3: CSARDSGLSETQYF

D: -
size: few
J: TRBJ2-1
V: TRBV5-1
DNA: TGCGCCAGCAGCTTCCAGGCACAATACAATGAGCAGTTCTTC
CDR3: CASSFQAQYNEQFF

D: -
size: -
J: TRBJ2-7
V: TRBV20-1
DNA: TGCAGTGTCACACAGGGTCGCGAGCAGTACTTC
CDR3: CSVTQGREQYF

D: -
size: few
J: TRBJ1-4
V: TRBV15
DNA: TGTGCCACCAGCAGAGATGGGGGCGTGAATGAAAAACTGTTTTTT
CDR3: CATSRDGGVNEKLFF

D: -
size: -
J: TRBJ1-5
V: TRBV12-3/TRBV12-4
DNA: TGTGCCAGCAGTTTTGAACAGAATCAGCCCCAGCATTTT
CDR3: CASSFEQNQPQHF

D: TRBD2
size: -
J: TRBJ2-7
V: TRBV20-1
DNA: TGCAGTGCTAGTCCCCCCCCTCCGGGACTAGTAGCCTACGAGCAGTACTTC
CDR3: CSASPPPPGLVAYEQYF

D: -
size: many
J: TRBJ1-5
V: TRBV29-1
DNA: TGCAGCGTTGTGGTTCCAGGGAAGGGTCAGCCCCAGCATTTT
CDR3: CSVVVPGKGQPQHF

D: -
size: -
J: TRBJ1-6
V: TRBV27
DNA: TGTGCCAGCAGTTCCCTGATTTACAGCAATTCACCCCTCCACTTT
CDR3: CASSSLIYSNSPLHF

D: TRBD2
size: few
J: TRBJ2-1
V: TRBV4-2
DNA: TGTGCCAGCAGCCAAGTCGGACTAGCGGGAGTTTATGAGCAGTTCTTC
CDR3: CASSQVGLAGVYEQFF

D: -
size: -
J: TRBJ1-5
V: TRBV4-1
DNA: TGCGCCAGCAGCCAACTACAGGCTCAGCCCCAGCATTTT
CDR3: CASSQLQAQPQHF

D: -
size: -
J: TRBJ2-5
V: TRBV6-2/TRBV6-3
DNA: TGTGCCAGCAGTAAGCGGGAAGAGACCCAGTACTTC
CDR3: CASSKREETQYF

D: TRBD2
size: -
J: TRBJ2-7
V: TRBV9
DNA: TGTGCCAGCAGCGTAAGGTCCAGCGGGAGGACGAATGAGCAGTACTTC
CDR3: CASSVRSSGRTNEQYF

D: TRBD1
size: once
J: TRBJ1-1
V: TRBV3-1
DNA: TGTGCCAGCAGCCAAGCCGACAGGGGGGCTGAAGCTTTCTTT
CDR3: CASSQADRGAEAFF

D: TRBD1
size: many
J: TRBJ1-4
V: TRBV24-1
DNA: TGTGCCACCAACCCGGACAGGGGTGAAAAACTGTTTTTT
CDR3: CATNPDRGEKLFF

D: TRBD1
size: -
J: TRBJ2-2
V: TRBV24-1
DNA: TGTGCCACCAGTGCGACAGGGGGTTCCGGGGAGCTGTTTTTT
CDR3: CATSATGGSGELFF

D: -
size: -
J: TRBJ1-2
V: TRBV12-3/TRBV12-4
DNA: TGTGCCAGCAGTTTTGGTCCCGACAGGAAACCTGGCTACACCTTC
CDR3: CASSFGPDRKPGYTF

D: TRBD1
size: many
J: TRBJ2-4
V: TRBV5-1
DNA: TGCGCCAGCAGCTCGGAACAGGGGGTCAAAAACATTCAGTACTTC
CDR3: CASSSEQGVKNIQYF

D: -
size: many
J: TRBJ2-7
V: TRBV12-3/TRBV12-4
DNA: TGTGCCAGCAGTTTTGGCCTCACCTACGAGCAGTACTTC
CDR3: CASSFGLTYEQYF

D: -
size: few
J: TRBJ2-3
V: TRBV24-1
DNA: TGTGCCACCAGTGATTTCGGCCTAGGGGAGGGCACAGATACGCAGTATTTT
CDR3: CATSDFGLGEGTDTQYF

D: TRBD1
size: -
J: TRBJ1-1
V: TRBV29-1
DNA: TGCAGCGTTGAGGGCCTGTTTGGGACAGTGAACACTGAAGCTTTCTTT
CDR3: CSVEGLFGTVNTEAFF

D: -
size: -
J: TRBJ2-7
V: TRBV20-1
DNA: TGCAGTGCTAGAGATGGACCGGGGCGTAGCGAGCAGTACTTC
CDR3: CSARDGPGRSEQYF

D: -
size: -
J: TRBJ2-6
V: TRBV6-6
DNA: TGTGCCAGCAGTTACTCGGGACACACAAGCTCTGGGGCCAACGTCCTGACTTTC
CDR3: CASSYSGHTSSGANVLTF

D: -
size: -
J: TRBJ2-1
V: TRBV12-3/TRBV12-4
DNA: TGTGCCAGCGTTGGAGAGAGTTCCTCCTACAATGAGCAGTTCTTC
CDR3: CASVGESSSYNEQFF

D: TRBD2
size: -
J: TRBJ2-1
V: TRBV5-1
DNA: TGCGCCAGCAGCCCGACTAGCGCCGCCTACAATGAGCAGTTCTTC
CDR3: CASSPTSAAYNEQFF

D: -
size: -
J: TRBJ2-3
V: TRBV5-1
DNA: TGCGCCAGCAGCTTCTACAGGGTCGGCACAGATACGCAGTATTTT
CDR3: CASSFYRVGTDTQYF

D: -
size: -
J: TRBJ2-7
V: TRBV4-1
DNA: TGCGCCAGCAGCCCAGGGGAAGCCTACGAGCAGTACTTC
CDR3: CASSPGEAYEQYF

D: TRBD2
size: -
J: TRBJ2-5
V: TRBV7-8
DNA: TGTGCCAGCAGCTTATACCCCGGACTAGCGGGAGAAGAGACCCAGTACTTC
CDR3: CASSLYPGLAGEETQYF

D: -
size: few
J: TRBJ1-1
V: TRBV29-1
DNA: TGCAGCGTTGAAGACCATGTTTGGGGAAGGGAAACTGAAGCTTTCTTT
CDR3: CSVEDHVWGRETEAFF

D: TRBD2
size: few
J: TRBJ2-7
V: TRBV9
DNA: TGTGCCAGCAGCGTAGGTGGCGGGAGGGGAGTCTACGAGCAGTACTTC
CDR3: CASSVGGGRGVYEQYF

D: TRBD2
size: -
J: TRBJ2-3
V: TRBV5-1
DNA: TGCGCCAGCAGCTTGTGGGCTAGCGGGAGGGCCTTCACGGCAGATACGCAGTATTTT
CDR3: CASSLWASGRAFTADTQYF

D: -
size: -
J: TRBJ1-1
V: TRBV7-8
DNA: TGTGCCAGCAGCCAGGGCCGGGGCCCGAACACTGAAGCTTCCTTT
CDR3: CASSQGRGPNTEASF

D: -
size: many
J: TRBJ2-4
V: TRBV7-9
DNA: TGTGCCAGCAGCCCTACGACCAAAAACATTCAGTACTTC
CDR3: CASSPTTKNIQYF

D: -
size: -
J: TRBJ2-7
V: TRBV29-1
DNA: TGCAGCGTTGAATCGGCTACTAGATCCGGAGTGAACAATGAGCAGTACTTC
CDR3: CSVESATRSGVNNEQYF

D: TRBD1
size: few
J: TRBJ2-1
V: TRBV20-1
DNA: TGCAGTGCTAGTGTGACAGGGGTGAACAATGAGCAGTTCTTC
CDR3: CSASVTGVNNEQFF

D: TRBD2
size: -
J: TRBJ2-3
V: TRBV10-3
DNA: TGTGCCATCGCGGGTGGGCTAGCGGACACAGATACGCAGTATTTT
CDR3: CAIAGGLADTDTQYF

D: -
size: few
J: TRBJ1-5
V: TRBV5-1
DNA: TGCGCCAGCAGCTTGGAAGGGGCGGCAAATAGCAATCAGCCCCAGCATTTT
CDR3: CASSLEGAANSNQPQHF

D: -
size: -
J: TRBJ2-2
V: TRBV12-3/TRBV12-4
DNA: TGTGCCAGCAGTTTTCGCGCCCAGGGGATGGGCGGGGAGCTGTTTTTT
CDR3: CASSFRAQGMGGELFF

D: TRBD2
size: few
J: TRBJ2-3
V: TRBV5-1
DNA: TGCGCCAGCAGCTTCCAACTAGCGGGAGGCACAGATACGCAGTATTTT
CDR3: CASSFQLAGGTDTQYF

D: -
size: many
J: TRBJ2-3
V: TRBV7-9
DNA: TGTGCCAGCAGCTTAGGAGATGCCCGCACAGATACGCAGTATTTT
CDR3: CASSLGDARTDTQYF

D: -
size: -
J: TRBJ1-5
V: TRBV5-6
DNA: TGTGCCAGCAGCTTCGGCCCGGGTAGCAATCAGCCCCAGCATTTT
CDR3: CASSFGPGSNQPQHF